Listed below are T cell receptor beta chains from one sample, sequenced in a study of blood T cell repertoires in COVID-19. Generated by immunoSEQ multiplex PCR, the TCRdb table keeps only in-frame clones and is missing some. This sample carries 98,000 or so clones, around 86% of them seen once, and the ten largest clones take 4% to 5%. The specimen sequenced was peripheral blood. Receptors were obtained from a woman aged 70-85 years with acute or convalescent COVID-19. The CDR3 runs from the conserved cysteine through the conserved F or W.

CASSPMDRLNTEAFF	TRBV5-1	15
CASSSPPGTLNTGELFF	TRBV5-6	17
CASSYLQFSTDTQYF	TRBV6-2/TRBV6-3	15
CASSTTPGQGAEGYTF	TRBV28	16
CASSPMTGGNTEAFF	TRBV18	15
CASSISGLAGRTDTQYF	TRBV19	17
CASTATGANQPQHF	TRBV6-5	14
CASSSGLVRELFF	TRBV19	13
CASSQVGQVGYNEQFF	TRBV4-1	16
CASSPLAGGAYEQYF	TRBV19	15
CASSEQGGYGYTF	TRBV13	13
CATNTAMQETQYF	TRBV28	13
CASSLQGTEQFF	TRBV9	12
CASTGTSEPYNEQFF	TRBV6-5	15
CASSPGSTTSYNSPLHF	TRBV6-6	17
CAAGGFNQPQHF	TRBV10-3	12
CASSTETGGDEQFF	TRBV12-5	14
CASSQDIVRGTGLGGNQPQHF	TRBV4-3	21
CASSLIQASRTEAFF	TRBV6-5	15
CASSLGSGGNGETQYF	TRBV7-2	16
CASSKFEGGRADTGELFF	TRBV21-1	18
CASSQDRLSGQYYGYTF	TRBV4-3	17
CASSFGGYYEKLFF	TRBV5-1	14
CASSSAGGGRTGELFF	TRBV7-2	16
CASSQPHTAEQYF	TRBV4-1	13
CASSQGDRGLFF	TRBV3-1/TRBV3-2	12
CASSQLMGQGANTGELFF	TRBV14	18
CASSPPRPDNSGNTIYF	TRBV3-1/TRBV3-2	17
CASSYGGNNEQFF	TRBV7-3	13
CASSQDRGSSNQPQHF	TRBV4-1	16
CSASSPVKGWGLAVEQYF	TRBV20-1	18
CASSVGPGNSNQPQHF	TRBV9	16
CASRLQGVLNQPQHF	TRBV28	15
CASSLAGYQETQYF	TRBV5-5	14
CAISPWGVSSGNTIYF	TRBV10-3	16
CASSPSDSPLHF	TRBV4-1	12
CASSVVGTLNTEAFF	TRBV9	15
CASSPSGTSGSQTQYF	TRBV9	16
CASSVGGTSGVNEQFF	TRBV9	16
CATRTRDSQETQYF	TRBV24-1	14
CASSYGTGAYGYTF	TRBV6-5	14
CASSLWLAGVKTQYF	TRBV27	15
CASSETNGGNQPQHF	TRBV6-1	15
CASSVGTSGAEQYF	TRBV9	14
CATSTNEKLFF	TRBV15	11